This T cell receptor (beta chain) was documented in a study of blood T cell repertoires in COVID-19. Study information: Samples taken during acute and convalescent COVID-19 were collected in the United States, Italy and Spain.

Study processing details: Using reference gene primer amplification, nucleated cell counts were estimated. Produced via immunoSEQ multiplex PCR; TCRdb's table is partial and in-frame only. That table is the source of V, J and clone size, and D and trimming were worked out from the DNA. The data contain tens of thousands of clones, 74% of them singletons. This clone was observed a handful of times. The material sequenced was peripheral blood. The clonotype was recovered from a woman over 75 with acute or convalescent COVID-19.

The chain's CDR3 is CASSRTRQTGELFF. In DNA form, the CDR3 reads TGTGCCAGCAGCAGGACTAGGCAAACCGGGGAGCTGTTTTTT. This chain joins TRBV27 and TRBJ2-2; 7 bases align to TRBD2. CDR1 and CDR2 (germline): MNHEY, SMNVEV (reference sequence). CDR3 length: 14 residues. The V segment lost 6 bases and the J segment 5 bases; nucleotides outside the gene matches: 6.